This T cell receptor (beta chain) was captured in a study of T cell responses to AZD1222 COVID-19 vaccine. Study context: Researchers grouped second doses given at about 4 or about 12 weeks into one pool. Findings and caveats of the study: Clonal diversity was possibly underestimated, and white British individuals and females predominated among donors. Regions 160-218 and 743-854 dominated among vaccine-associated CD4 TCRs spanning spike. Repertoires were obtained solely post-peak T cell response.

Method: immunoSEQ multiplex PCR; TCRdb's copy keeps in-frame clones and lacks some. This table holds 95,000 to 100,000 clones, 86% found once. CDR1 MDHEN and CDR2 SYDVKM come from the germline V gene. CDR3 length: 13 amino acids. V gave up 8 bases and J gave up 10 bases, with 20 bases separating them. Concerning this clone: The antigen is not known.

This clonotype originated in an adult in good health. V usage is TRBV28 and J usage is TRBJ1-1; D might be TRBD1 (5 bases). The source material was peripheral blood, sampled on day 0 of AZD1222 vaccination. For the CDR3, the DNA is TGTGCCAGCGTGCGGCAGGGTGGTTTTGGAGCTTTCTTT. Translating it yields CASVRQGGFGAFF.